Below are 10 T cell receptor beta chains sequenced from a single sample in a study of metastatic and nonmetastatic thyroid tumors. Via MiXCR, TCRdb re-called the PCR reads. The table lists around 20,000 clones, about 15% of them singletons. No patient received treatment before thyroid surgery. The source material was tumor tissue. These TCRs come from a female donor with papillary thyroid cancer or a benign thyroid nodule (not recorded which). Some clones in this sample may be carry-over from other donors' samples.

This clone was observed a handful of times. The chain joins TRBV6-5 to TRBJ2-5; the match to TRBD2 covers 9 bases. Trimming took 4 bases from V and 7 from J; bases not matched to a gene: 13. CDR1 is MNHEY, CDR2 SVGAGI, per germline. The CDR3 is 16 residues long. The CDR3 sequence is CASSCSSGAPQGTQYF. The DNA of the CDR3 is TGTGCCAGCAGTTGCTCTAGCGGGGCTCCTCAGGGGACCCAGTACTTC.

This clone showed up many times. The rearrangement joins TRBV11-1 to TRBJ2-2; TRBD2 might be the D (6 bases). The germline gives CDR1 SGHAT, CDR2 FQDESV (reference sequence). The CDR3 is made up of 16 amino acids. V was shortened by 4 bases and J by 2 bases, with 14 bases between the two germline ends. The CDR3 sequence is CASSSWGVTNTGELFF. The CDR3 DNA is TGTGCCAGCAGCTCCTGGGGGGTCACAAACACCGGGGAGCTGTTTTTT.

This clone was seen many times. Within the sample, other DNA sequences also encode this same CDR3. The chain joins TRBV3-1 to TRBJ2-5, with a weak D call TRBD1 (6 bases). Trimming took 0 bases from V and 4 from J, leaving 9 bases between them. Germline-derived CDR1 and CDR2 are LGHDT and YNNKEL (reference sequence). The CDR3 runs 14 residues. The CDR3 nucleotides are TGTGCCAGCAGCCAAGAACAGGGACGAGAGACCCAGTACTTC. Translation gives CASSQEQGRETQYF.

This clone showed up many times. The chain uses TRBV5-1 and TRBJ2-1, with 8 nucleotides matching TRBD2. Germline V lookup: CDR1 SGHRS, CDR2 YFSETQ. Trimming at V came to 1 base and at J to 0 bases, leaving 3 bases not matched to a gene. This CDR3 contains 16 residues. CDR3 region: CASSLTSGSSYNEQFF. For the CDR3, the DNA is TGCGCCAGCAGCTTGACTAGCGGTAGCTCCTACAATGAGCAGTTCTTC.

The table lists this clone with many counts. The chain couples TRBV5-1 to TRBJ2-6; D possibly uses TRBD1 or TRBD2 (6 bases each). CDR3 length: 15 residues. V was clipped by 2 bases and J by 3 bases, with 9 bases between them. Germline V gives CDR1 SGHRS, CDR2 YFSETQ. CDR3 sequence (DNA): TGCGCCAGCAGCTTAGGGGGGCATGGGGCCAACGTCCTGACTTTC. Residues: CASSLGGHGANVLTF.

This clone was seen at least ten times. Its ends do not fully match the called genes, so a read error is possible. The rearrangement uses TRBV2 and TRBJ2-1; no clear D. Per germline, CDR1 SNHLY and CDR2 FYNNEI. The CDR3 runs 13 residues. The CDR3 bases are TGTGCCATTCCCCAATGGGGATACACTGAGCAGTTCTTC. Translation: CAIPQWGYTEQFF.

The CDR3 protein is CASSSTRGYTEAFF. CDR3 in DNA: TGTGCCAGCAGCTCGACAAGAGGGTACACTGAAGCTTTCTTT. The rearrangement uses TRBV7-2 and TRBJ1-1; unclear D gene. The CDR3 consists of 14 residues. Germline CDR1 is SGHTA and CDR2 is FQGNSA. V lost 4 bases to trimming and J lost 3 bases, with 12 bases between them.

CDR3 sequence (DNA): TGCAGTGCTAGGGGTTCCGGGGACTATAATTCACCCCTCCACTTT. This translates into CSARGSGDYNSPLHF. The chain links TRBV20-1 to TRBJ1-6, with D unresolved. This CDR3 region has 15 residues. V gave up 3 bases and J gave up 3 bases, with 12 bases separating them. Looked up from germline, CDR1 is DFQATT and CDR2 is SNEGSKA (reference sequence).

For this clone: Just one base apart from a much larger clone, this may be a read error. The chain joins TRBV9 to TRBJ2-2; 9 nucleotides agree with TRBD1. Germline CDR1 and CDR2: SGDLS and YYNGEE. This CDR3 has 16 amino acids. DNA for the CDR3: TGTGCCAGCGGCGTAGGGACAGGGTTGGGCACCGGGGAGCTGTTTTTT. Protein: CASGVGTGLGTGELFF.

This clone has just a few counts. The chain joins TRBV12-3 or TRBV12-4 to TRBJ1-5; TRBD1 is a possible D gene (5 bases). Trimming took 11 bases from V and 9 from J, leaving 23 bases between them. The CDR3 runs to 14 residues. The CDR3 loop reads CAPQEMGGHRPQHF. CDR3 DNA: TGTGCCCCGCAAGAGATGGGGGGTCATCGGCCCCAGCATTTT.